Listed below are T cell receptor beta chains from one sample, sequenced in a study of blood T cell repertoires in COVID-19. The method was immunoSEQ multiplex PCR; TCRdb's version includes in-frame clones alone and lacks a portion of them. This sample has under 200,000 clones, with 80% found just once. The sequenced material came from peripheral blood. The receptors here all came from a man between 70 and 80 years old with active or convalescent COVID-19. Both conserved end residues are part of each CDR3. The D gene is left open where the match is weak. Rows give clone size only sometimes, using once, few, many, or a class for an expanded clone.

V gene: TRBV5-1; D gene: TRBD2; J gene: TRBJ2-1; clone size: -; CDR3 protein: CASSPGTSAYYNEQFF; CDR3 DNA: TGCGCCAGCAGCCCAGGGACTAGCGCTTACTACAATGAGCAGTTCTTC
V gene: TRBV5-1; D gene: -; J gene: TRBJ2-4; clone size: -; CDR3 protein: CASSLAEDSLAKNIQYF; CDR3 DNA: TGCGCCAGCAGCTTGGCCGAGGACTCGCTAGCCAAAAACATTCAGTACTTC
V gene: TRBV7-9; D gene: -; J gene: TRBJ2-7; clone size: -; CDR3 protein: CASSLGAETYEQYF; CDR3 DNA: TGTGCCAGCAGCTTAGGGGCAGAGACCTACGAGCAGTACTTC
V gene: TRBV4-3; D gene: -; J gene: TRBJ1-6; clone size: -; CDR3 protein: CASSQDGPQQGSPLHF; CDR3 DNA: TGCGCCAGCAGCCAAGATGGACCACAACAGGGATCACCCCTCCACTTT
V gene: TRBV6-5; D gene: -; J gene: TRBJ2-7; clone size: -; CDR3 protein: CASSPTGFYEQYF; CDR3 DNA: TGTGCCAGCAGCCCGACAGGTTTCTACGAGCAGTACTTC
V gene: TRBV27; D gene: -; J gene: TRBJ2-3; clone size: few; CDR3 protein: CAIRLSTANTDTQYF; CDR3 DNA: TGTGCCATCCGACTCTCGACGGCTAACACAGATACGCAGTATTTT
V gene: TRBV30; D gene: -; J gene: TRBJ2-7; clone size: -; CDR3 protein: CAWILNGGEQYF; CDR3 DNA: TGTGCCTGGATATTAAACGGTGGCGAGCAGTACTTC
V gene: TRBV18; D gene: -; J gene: TRBJ1-1; clone size: -; CDR3 protein: CASSPPSRHDTEAFF; CDR3 DNA: TGTGCCAGCTCACCACCCAGCCGACACGACACTGAAGCTTTCTTT
V gene: TRBV3-1/TRBV3-2; D gene: -; J gene: TRBJ1-5; clone size: -; CDR3 protein: CASSQAAGGNQPQHF; CDR3 DNA: TGTGCCAGCAGCCAAGCGGCAGGGGGCAATCAGCCCCAGCATTTT
V gene: TRBV6-5; D gene: TRBD1; J gene: TRBJ1-5; clone size: once; CDR3 protein: CASRPGQGPNQPQHF; CDR3 DNA: TGTGCCAGCAGACCCGGACAGGGCCCTAATCAGCCCCAGCATTTT
V gene: TRBV14; D gene: TRBD1; J gene: TRBJ2-2; clone size: -; CDR3 protein: CASSLRTGRSTGELFF; CDR3 DNA: TGTGCCAGCAGCCTTCGGACAGGGAGAAGCACCGGGGAGCTGTTTTTT
V gene: TRBV19; D gene: -; J gene: TRBJ2-7; clone size: -; CDR3 protein: CASSGGLSYEQYF; CDR3 DNA: TGTGCCAGTAGCGGAGGGCTCTCCTACGAGCAGTACTTC
V gene: TRBV6-5; D gene: -; J gene: TRBJ1-4; clone size: -; CDR3 protein: CASGPGIWTNEKLFF; CDR3 DNA: TGTGCCAGCGGTCCGGGGATTTGGACTAATGAAAAACTGTTTTTT
V gene: TRBV12-3/TRBV12-4; D gene: -; J gene: TRBJ1-5; clone size: once; CDR3 protein: CASSAGTAQPQHF; CDR3 DNA: TGTGCCAGCAGCGCTGGGACTGCTCAGCCCCAGCATTTT
V gene: TRBV14; D gene: TRBD1; J gene: TRBJ1-5; clone size: -; CDR3 protein: CASNRGLNQPQHF; CDR3 DNA: TGTGCCAGCAACAGGGGCCTCAATCAGCCCCAGCATTTT
V gene: TRBV7-2; D gene: -; J gene: TRBJ2-1; clone size: -; CDR3 protein: CASSLLGLAADSYNEQFF; CDR3 DNA: TGTGCCAGCAGCTTATTAGGTCTAGCAGCCGACTCCTACAATGAGCAGTTCTTC
V gene: TRBV6-5; D gene: TRBD1; J gene: TRBJ2-1; clone size: -; CDR3 protein: CASIRQGADNEQFF; CDR3 DNA: TGTGCCAGCATCAGACAGGGGGCGGACAATGAGCAGTTCTTC
V gene: TRBV5-4; D gene: TRBD1; J gene: TRBJ2-1; clone size: -; CDR3 protein: CASSPGTGGWNEQFF; CDR3 DNA: TGTGCCAGCAGCCCCGGGACAGGGGGATGGAATGAGCAGTTCTTC
V gene: TRBV30; D gene: -; J gene: TRBJ2-7; clone size: -; CDR3 protein: CAWNPGQPEQYF; CDR3 DNA: TGTGCCTGGAACCCGGGACAACCCGAGCAGTACTTC
V gene: TRBV10-3; D gene: -; J gene: TRBJ1-4; clone size: -; CDR3 protein: CAISERTANNEKLFF; CDR3 DNA: TGTGCCATCAGTGAGCGAACAGCCAATAATGAAAAACTGTTTTTT
V gene: TRBV13; D gene: TRBD1; J gene: TRBJ1-4; clone size: -; CDR3 protein: CASSGGIREKLFF; CDR3 DNA: TGTGCCAGTTCAGGGGGAATCCGTGAAAAACTGTTTTTT
V gene: TRBV10-3; D gene: TRBD1; J gene: TRBJ2-3; clone size: few; CDR3 protein: CAISGDRGRTDTQYF; CDR3 DNA: TGTGCCATCAGTGGAGACAGGGGCCGCACAGATACGCAGTATTTT
V gene: TRBV29-1; D gene: -; J gene: TRBJ1-2; clone size: many; CDR3 protein: CSVELAYGYTF; CDR3 DNA: TGCAGCGTTGAACTGGCCTATGGCTACACCTTC
V gene: TRBV3-1/TRBV3-2; D gene: -; J gene: TRBJ2-1; clone size: -; CDR3 protein: CASSQAFQGGYNEQFF; CDR3 DNA: TGTGCCAGCAGCCAAGCTTTCCAGGGGGGTTACAATGAGCAGTTCTTC
V gene: TRBV30; D gene: TRBD1; J gene: TRBJ1-1; clone size: -; CDR3 protein: CAWTTGQGVTEAFF; CDR3 DNA: TGTGCCTGGACCACGGGACAGGGGGTTACTGAAGCTTTCTTT
V gene: TRBV7-2; D gene: -; J gene: TRBJ1-2; clone size: -; CDR3 protein: CASSLVGGVPGQDGYTF; CDR3 DNA: TGTGCCAGCAGCTTAGTAGGGGGGGTTCCGGGGCAGGATGGCTACACCTTC
V gene: TRBV19; D gene: TRBD2; J gene: TRBJ2-5; clone size: -; CDR3 protein: CASSLKPGRRETQYF; CDR3 DNA: TGTGCCAGTAGTCTTAAGCCCGGGAGGAGAGAGACCCAGTACTTC
V gene: TRBV3-1/TRBV3-2; D gene: -; J gene: TRBJ1-1; clone size: many; CDR3 protein: CASSQLSGYPEAFF; CDR3 DNA: TGTGCCAGCAGCCAGTTATCGGGGTATCCTGAAGCTTTCTTT
V gene: TRBV18; D gene: TRBD1; J gene: TRBJ2-7; clone size: -; CDR3 protein: CASSPDRGLAYEQYF; CDR3 DNA: TGTGCCAGCTCACCCGACAGGGGCCTCGCCTACGAGCAGTACTTC
V gene: TRBV7-9; D gene: TRBD2; J gene: TRBJ2-5; clone size: -; CDR3 protein: CASSLKELAGVQETQYF; CDR3 DNA: TGTGCCAGCAGCTTAAAAGAACTAGCGGGGGTTCAAGAGACCCAGTACTTC
V gene: TRBV27; D gene: -; J gene: TRBJ1-1; clone size: -; CDR3 protein: CASSQSYGEAFF; CDR3 DNA: TGTGCCAGCAGTCAGTCGTATGGCGAAGCTTTCTTT
V gene: TRBV25-1; D gene: TRBD1; J gene: TRBJ1-3; clone size: -; CDR3 protein: CASSAHRDRGYGNTIYF; CDR3 DNA: TGTGCCAGCAGTGCTCACCGGGACAGGGGCTACGGAAACACCATATATTTT
V gene: TRBV7-9; D gene: TRBD1; J gene: TRBJ2-1; clone size: -; CDR3 protein: CASSTTGVDEQFF; CDR3 DNA: TGTGCCAGCAGCACGACAGGGGTGGATGAGCAGTTCTTC
V gene: TRBV18; D gene: TRBD1; J gene: TRBJ2-2; clone size: few; CDR3 protein: CASSPPTGTGELFF; CDR3 DNA: TGTGCCAGCTCACCTCCGACAGGGACCGGGGAGCTGTTTTTT
V gene: TRBV3-1/TRBV3-2; D gene: -; J gene: TRBJ2-1; clone size: -; CDR3 protein: CASSQDGLTYNEQFF; CDR3 DNA: TGTGCCAGCAGCCAAGACGGACTGACTTACAATGAGCAGTTCTTC
V gene: TRBV15; D gene: TRBD1; J gene: TRBJ2-7; clone size: -; CDR3 protein: CATSTRRTGVEQYF; CDR3 DNA: TGTGCCACCAGCACTCGCAGGACAGGGGTCGAGCAGTACTTC
V gene: TRBV6-5; D gene: -; J gene: TRBJ1-5; clone size: -; CDR3 protein: CASSYSRTSNQPQHF; CDR3 DNA: TGTGCCAGCAGTTATAGCCGGACAAGCAATCAGCCCCAGCATTTT
V gene: TRBV24-1; D gene: TRBD2; J gene: TRBJ2-1; clone size: -; CDR3 protein: CATSDSAAGGLKFF; CDR3 DNA: TGTGCCACCAGTGATTCAGCAGCGGGGGGATTAAAGTTCTTC
V gene: TRBV5-1; D gene: -; J gene: TRBJ1-4; clone size: few; CDR3 protein: CASSLGQSENEKLFF; CDR3 DNA: TGCGCCAGCAGCTTGGGACAGAGCGAGAATGAAAAACTGTTTTTT
V gene: TRBV7-2; D gene: TRBD2; J gene: TRBJ2-1; clone size: many; CDR3 protein: CASSLSSGGAENEQFF; CDR3 DNA: TGTGCCAGCAGCTTATCTAGCGGGGGGGCTGAAAATGAGCAGTTCTTC
V gene: TRBV6-4; D gene: -; J gene: TRBJ1-4; clone size: -; CDR3 protein: CASSDSARGEKLFF; CDR3 DNA: TGTGCCAGCAGTGACTCCGCGAGAGGAGAAAAACTGTTTTTT
V gene: TRBV27; D gene: -; J gene: TRBJ1-4; clone size: once; CDR3 protein: CASSASLGPNEKLFF; CDR3 DNA: TGTGCCAGCAGCGCTTCTTTGGGCCCAAATGAAAAACTGTTTTTT
V gene: TRBV5-1; D gene: -; J gene: TRBJ1-5; clone size: -; CDR3 protein: CASSLAGERNQPQHF; CDR3 DNA: TGCGCCAGCAGCTTGGCCGGAGAAAGGAATCAGCCCCAGCATTTT
V gene: TRBV4-3; D gene: -; J gene: TRBJ1-1; clone size: -; CDR3 protein: CASSHALGQAGDTEAFF; CDR3 DNA: TGCGCCAGCAGCCATGCATTAGGGCAGGCAGGGGACACTGAAGCTTTCTTT
V gene: TRBV6-5; D gene: TRBD1; J gene: TRBJ1-2; clone size: -; CDR3 protein: CASAAGGGYGYTF; CDR3 DNA: TGTGCCAGCGCGGCAGGGGGTGGCTATGGCTACACCTTC
V gene: TRBV28; D gene: -; J gene: TRBJ2-7; clone size: -; CDR3 protein: CASSAQTGSYEQYF; CDR3 DNA: TGTGCCAGCAGTGCCCAGACAGGATCCTACGAGCAGTACTTC
V gene: TRBV7-2; D gene: TRBD2; J gene: TRBJ2-4; clone size: once; CDR3 protein: CASSFQRGEADIQYF; CDR3 DNA: TGTGCCAGCAGCTTCCAGCGGGGGGAGGCGGACATTCAGTACTTC
V gene: TRBV30; D gene: -; J gene: TRBJ1-2; clone size: -; CDR3 protein: CAWSASVPGGYTF; CDR3 DNA: TGTGCCTGGAGTGCCTCGGTTCCGGGGGGCTACACCTTC
V gene: TRBV27; D gene: -; J gene: TRBJ1-2; clone size: -; CDR3 protein: CASSLSLAGGYTF; CDR3 DNA: TGTGCCAGCAGTTTATCCCTAGCCGGTGGCTACACCTTC
V gene: TRBV19; D gene: -; J gene: TRBJ2-7; clone size: -; CDR3 protein: CASSITSNEQYF; CDR3 DNA: TGTGCCAGTAGTATAACTAGCAACGAGCAGTACTTC
V gene: TRBV29-1; D gene: -; J gene: TRBJ1-4; clone size: -; CDR3 protein: CSVLPGRAGNEKLFF; CDR3 DNA: TGCAGCGTCCTCCCTGGGAGGGCAGGTAATGAAAAACTGTTTTTT
V gene: TRBV6-5; D gene: -; J gene: TRBJ1-3; clone size: -; CDR3 protein: CASSTSGQSANTIYF; CDR3 DNA: TGTGCCAGCAGTACCTCAGGACAGAGCGCGAACACCATATATTTT
V gene: TRBV9; D gene: -; J gene: TRBJ1-1; clone size: once; CDR3 protein: CASSVQGTPNTEAFF; CDR3 DNA: TGTGCCAGCAGCGTACAGGGGACACCTAACACTGAAGCTTTCTTT
V gene: TRBV7-2; D gene: TRBD2; J gene: TRBJ2-3; clone size: -; CDR3 protein: CASSSVGGGPSTDTQYF; CDR3 DNA: TGTGCCAGCAGCTCGGTCGGCGGGGGGCCTTCGACAGATACGCAGTATTTT